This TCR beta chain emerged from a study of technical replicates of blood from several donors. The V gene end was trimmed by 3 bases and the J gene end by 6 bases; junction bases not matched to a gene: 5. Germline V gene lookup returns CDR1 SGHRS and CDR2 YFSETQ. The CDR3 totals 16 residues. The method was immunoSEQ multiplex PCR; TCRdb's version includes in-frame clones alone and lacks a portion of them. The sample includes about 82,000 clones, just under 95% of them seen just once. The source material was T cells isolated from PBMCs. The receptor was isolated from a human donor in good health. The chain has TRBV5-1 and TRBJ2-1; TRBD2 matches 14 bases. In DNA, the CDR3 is TGCGCCAGCAGCTGGGGACTAGCGGGAGTGGGCAATGAGCAGTTCTTC. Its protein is CASSWGLAGVGNEQFF.